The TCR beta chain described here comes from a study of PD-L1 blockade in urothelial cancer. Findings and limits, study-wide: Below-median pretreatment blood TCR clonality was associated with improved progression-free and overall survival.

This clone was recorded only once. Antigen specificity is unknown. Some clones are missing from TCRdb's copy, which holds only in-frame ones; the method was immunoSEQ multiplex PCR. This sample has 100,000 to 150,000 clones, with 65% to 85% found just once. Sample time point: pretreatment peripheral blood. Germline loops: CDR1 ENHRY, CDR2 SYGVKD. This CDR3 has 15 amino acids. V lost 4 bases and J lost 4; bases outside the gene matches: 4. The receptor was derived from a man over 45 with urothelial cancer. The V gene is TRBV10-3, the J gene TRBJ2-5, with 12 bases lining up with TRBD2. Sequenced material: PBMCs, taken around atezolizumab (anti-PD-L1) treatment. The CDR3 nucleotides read TGTGCCATCAGTGGGACTAGCGGGACACCAGAGACCCAGTACTTC. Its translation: CAISGTSGTPETQYF.